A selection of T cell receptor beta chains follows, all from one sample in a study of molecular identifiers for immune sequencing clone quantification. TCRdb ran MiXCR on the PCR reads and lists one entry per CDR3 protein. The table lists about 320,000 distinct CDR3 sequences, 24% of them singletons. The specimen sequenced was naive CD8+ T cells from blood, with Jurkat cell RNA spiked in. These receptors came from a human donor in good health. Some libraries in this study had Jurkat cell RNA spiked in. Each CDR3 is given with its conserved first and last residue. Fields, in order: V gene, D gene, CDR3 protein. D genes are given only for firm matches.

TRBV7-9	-	CASSFPAQWTTSGANVLTF
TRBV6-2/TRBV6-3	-	CASTSVNSNQPQHF
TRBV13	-	CASSSGTGGHEQYF
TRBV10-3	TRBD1	CAIGQGPYGYTF
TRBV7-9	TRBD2	CASSPDRGGTYEQYF
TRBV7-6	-	CASSLIGTTGEKLFF
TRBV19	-	CASSIPPAAGDSGQPQHF
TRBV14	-	CASSQLGDEQYF
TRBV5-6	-	CASSVLPSAQYF
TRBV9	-	CASSAWPRATDTQYF
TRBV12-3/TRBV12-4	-	CASRPIQGGEETQYF
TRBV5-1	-	CASSLENPNTEAFF
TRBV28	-	CASSYEARDTGRVQPQHF
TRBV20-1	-	CSARDSGAYVSQDTQYF
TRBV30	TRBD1	CARGSGQGASIQYF
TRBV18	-	CASSPTGPSTDTQYF
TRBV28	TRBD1	CASSLLTGSYEQYF
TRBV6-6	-	CASSYSSPETSYEQYF
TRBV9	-	CASSRNSNQPQHF
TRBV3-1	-	CASSQDGGMRANVLTF
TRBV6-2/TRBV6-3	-	CASSPDKVRGEQYF
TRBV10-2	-	CASRGLTDTQYF